This T cell receptor (beta chain) was identified in a study of blood T cell repertoires in COVID-19. Some clones are missing from TCRdb's copy, which holds only in-frame ones; the method was immunoSEQ multiplex PCR. The sample comprises under 55,000 clones, around 92% of which are singletons, and over 2% rests with the top ten. The sequence was collected from a human donor in a cohort sampled during active COVID-19. The sample consisted of peripheral blood.

CDR3 region: CASRPPGTSNTGELFF. As DNA, the CDR3 is TGCGCCAGTCGGCCCCCCGGGACATCGAACACCGGGGAGCTGTTTTTT. The rearrangement uses TRBV5-1 and TRBJ2-2; maybe TRBD1 (6 bases). This CDR3 spans 16 amino acids. Germline CDR1 and CDR2: SGHRS and YFSETQ. The ends were cut back, 8 bases at V and 0 bases at J, with 17 bases in the middle.